What follows are 4 T cell receptor beta chains derived from one specimen sequenced in a study of T cell repertoires in cytomegalovirus infection. TCRdb recomputed calls from the reads with MiXCR, one row per CDR3 protein. Seen here are under 600,000 distinct CDR3 sequences, 16% observed once, and the top ten hold more than 20%. The sequenced material came from CD8+ T cells from PBMCs. The receptors shown here come from a human donor in good health (CMV status not recorded). Some clones in this sample may be carry-over from other donors' samples.

This clonotype appeared a few times. The chain's CDR3 is CASSIGQLEAFF. Written as DNA, the CDR3 is TGTGCCAGTAGTATAGGCCAGCTTGAAGCTTTCTTT. The V gene is TRBV19, the J gene TRBJ1-1, with D hard to call. CDR1 and CDR2 (germline): LNHDA, SQIVND (reference sequence). The V end lost 1 base, the J end lost 7 bases, and 7 bases lay between the germline ends. The CDR3 runs to 12 residues.

This clonotype was detected a few times. This CDR3 is CASSARTVSNEKLFF. In nucleotides, the CDR3 is TGTGCCAGCAGCGCCCGGACGGTATCTAATGAAAAACTGTTTTTT. V usage is TRBV7-6 and J usage is TRBJ1-4; no definite D call. This CDR3 region has 15 residues. Germline V CDR1 and CDR2: SGHVS, FNYEAQ. V shed 5 bases and J shed 3 bases, with 13 bases lying between them.

This clonotype was found many times. The CDR3 protein is CASSPGPSRANTEAFF. The DNA for the CDR3 is TGTGCCAGCAGTCCCGGCCCCTCTAGAGCGAACACTGAAGCTTTCTTT. The chain employs TRBV6-5 and TRBJ1-1, with no clear D. V shed 5 bases and J shed 1 base, with 17 bases lying between them. The CDR3 loop spans 16 amino acids. Germline-derived CDR1 and CDR2 are MNHEY and SVGAGI.

The chain uses TRBV7-9 and TRBJ1-1, with D perhaps matching TRBD1 (6 bases). V was trimmed by 6 bases and J by 5 bases, leaving 16 bases between them. Germline V gives CDR1 SEHNR, CDR2 FQNEAQ (reference sequence). CDR3 size: 14 residues. CDR3 in amino acids: CASSLLEGGTEAFF. The DNA of the CDR3 is TGTGCCAGCAGTCTACTTGAGGGGGGTACTGAAGCTTTCTTT.